Following are 8 T cell receptor beta chains from one sample sequenced in a study of tumor-infiltrating lymphocytes in primary liver carcinoma. The study co-extracted DNA and RNA from around 18-30 mg of unsorted bulk tissue. Using a constant-region primer together with ProtoScript II reverse transcriptase, TCR beta cDNA was made from 450 to 600 ng of total RNA. The TCR beta library was amplified through three nested multiplex PCR rounds in a modified ARM-PCR procedure. The study ran its first two PCR rounds for roughly 10 cycles each, using TRBV1-TRBV30 forward primers and a C-beta reverse primer. TCRdb independently ran MiXCR on the multiplex PCR reads; one entry per CDR3 protein. The table records 50,000 to 65,000 distinct CDR3 sequences, roughly two thirds of them present only once. The sample consisted of liver tumor tissue from sampling region 4. Subset given: tumor region T4, right-lateral pole. The receptors here all came from a middle-aged man with primary liver carcinoma and hepatitis B virus infection.

In its sample, this clonotype was seen once. The chain has TRBV4-3 and TRBJ2-7; possible D gene TRBD2, 7 bases. The CDR3 is 15 residues long. CDR1 and CDR2 (germline): LGHNA, YSLEER. Trimming stripped 1 base from V and 9 bases from J, with 19 bases between. The CDR3 protein is CASSQGRGAGDVQYF. The CDR3 DNA follows: TGCGCCAGCAGCCAAGGTAGGGGGGCGGGAGACGTGCAGTACTTC.

A note on this clonotype: Germline and junction disagree at one end, which may indicate a read error. The chain carries TRBV28 and TRBJ2-1, with 11 bases fitting TRBD2. The CDR3 has 15 residues. From germline, CDR1 is MDHEN and CDR2 SYDVKM. CDR3 coding DNA: TGTGCCAGCAGTTTACCTCTAGCGGGAGGTGGGGAGCAGTTATTC. Its translation: CASSLPLAGGGEQLF.

Worth noting for this clonotype: This may arise from a read error, as a much more abundant clone is one base away. This chain connects TRBV5-1 to TRBJ2-1, with 16 bases identical to TRBD2. The V gene's germline CDR1 is SGHRS and CDR2 YFSETQ. The CDR3 runs 17 residues. This CDR3 is CANSPGTSGRAINEQFF. The DNA of the CDR3 is TGCGCCAACAGCCCCGGGACTAGCGGGAGGGCCATCAATGAGCAGTTCTTC.

This clonotype was seen a few times. The rearrangement uses TRBV6-6 and TRBJ2-7; 9 bases agree with TRBD2. Per germline, CDR1 MNHNY and CDR2 SVGAGI (reference sequence). The CDR3 consists of 20 residues. V lost 4 bases and J lost 2; bases outside the gene matches: 21. Written as DNA, the CDR3 is TGTGCCAGCAGTTTCTCGTATCAGGGAATTCCGACTAGCGGAACCTACGAGCAGTACTTC. This translates into CASSFSYQGIPTSGTYEQYF.

This chain links TRBV5-6 with TRBJ2-7; 11 nucleotides align to TRBD2. Germline CDR1 reads SGHDT; CDR2 reads YYEEEE. V lost 3 bases to trimming and J lost 4 bases; unmatched junction nucleotides: 6. CDR3 length equals 15 residues. The chain's CDR3 is CASSSMTSGTYEQYF. Written as DNA, the CDR3 is TGTGCCAGCAGCTCCATGACTAGCGGGACGTACGAGCAGTACTTC.

Note on this clonotype: A read error may be the cause here, since a much bigger clone is one base away. V gene TRBV29-1 combines with J gene TRBJ1-2; TRBD1 matches at 7 bases. J gave up 8 bases and V 6 bases, and 9 bases lay outside the gene matches. Germline values: CDR1 SQVTM, CDR2 ANQGSEA. The CDR3 has 12 residues. The CDR3 loop reads CSVVTGREGYTF. CDR3 coding DNA: TGCAGCGTCGTGACAGGGAGGGAGGGCTACACCTTC. Based on the CDR3 plus reference TRBV29-1 and TRBJ1-2, the full variable domain is SAVISQKPSRDICQRGTSLTIQCQVDSQVTMMFWYRQQPGQSLTLIATANQGSEATYESGFVIDKFPISRPNLTFSTLTVSNMSPEDSSIYLCSVVTGREGYTFGSGTRLTVV.

Concerning this clonotype itself: The CDR3 carries no conserved terminal phenylalanine or tryptophan, so it likely arises from a read error. The rearrangement joins TRBV29-1 to TRBJ2-7, with 13 bases aligning to TRBD2. The CDR3 length is 13 residues. The germline V gene encodes CDR1 SQVTM and CDR2 ANQGSEA. CDR3 region: CSVEGLAGSEQYL. DNA of the CDR3: TGCAGTGTTGAGGGACTAGCGGGATCCGAGCAGTACCTC.

As concerns this clonotype: Relative to the germline gene, one junction end is altered; a read error may explain this. The genes are TRBV6-6 and TRBJ2-2; 10 bases map to TRBD2. The germline gives CDR1 MNHNY, CDR2 SVGAGI (reference sequence). There are 19 residues in the CDR3. For the CDR3, the DNA is TGTGCCAGCAAAATAGGGCTAGCGGGAGCGGAGAGAGGTACCGGGGAGCTATTTTTT. It yields the protein CASKIGLAGAERGTGELFF.